This section outlines one T cell receptor beta chain sequence together with its context. V was clipped by 0 bases and J by 4 bases; unmatched bases: 10. Germline lookup yields CDR1 SGHRS and CDR2 YFSETQ. This CDR3 is 18 amino acids long. This sample was included in a study of cytomegalovirus exposure and HLA in healthy donors. The PCR employed 60 Vbeta primers together with 13 Jbeta primers. In the source study's methods: Approximately 79 million unique TCR beta chains, roughly 11 million of them shared, were counted by a later analysis. Only in-frame clones appear in the TCRdb table, and some are missing; sequencing was by immunoSEQ multiplex PCR. D and trimming come from the DNA, and the V and J calls and clone size come from that table. The sample contains about 250,000 clones, around two thirds of which appear only once.

The sequence came from a female donor in good health and CMV-seronegative. The sample taken for sequencing was PBMCs. The chain recombines TRBV5-1 with TRBJ1-1; 12 bases line up with TRBD1. As DNA, the CDR3 is TGCGCCAGCAGCTTGGCTTTACCGGGACAGGGGGCGAGCACTGAAGCTTTCTTT. Protein product: CASSLALPGQGASTEAFF. Variable domain in full (rest from reference TRBV5-1 and TRBJ1-1): KAGVTQTPRYLIKTRGQQVTLSCSPISGHRSVSWYQQTPGQGLQFLFEYFSETQRNKGNFPGRFSGRQFSNSRSEMNVSTLELGDSALYLCASSLALPGQGASTEAFFGQGTRLTVV.